The 16 T cell receptor beta chains below come from one sample, sequenced in a study of cytomegalovirus exposure and HLA in healthy donors. PCR employed 60 Vbeta and 13 Jbeta primers. The assay was immunoSEQ multiplex PCR, and TCRdb's table has in-frame clones only and misses some. The sample lists tens of thousands of clones, 79% occurring once. The sample taken for sequencing was PBMCs. The receptors shown here come from a woman aged 25 to 39 in good health and CMV-seronegative.

Remarks on this clone: Other DNA sequences in the sample encode the same CDR3. The rearrangement links TRBV7-2 to TRBJ1-2; TRBD1 aligns across 9 bases. The CDR3 extends over 13 amino acids. V dropped 3 bases and J dropped 4; count of bases not matched to a gene: 0. Germline loops: CDR1 SGHTA, CDR2 FQGNSA. The CDR3 protein is CASSLGQGYGYTF. Here the CDR3 DNA reads TGTGCCAGCAGCTTGGGACAGGGCTATGGCTACACCTTC. Full variable domain (missing parts from reference TRBV7-2 and TRBJ1-2): GAGVSQSPSNKVTEKGKDVELRCDPISGHTALYWYRQSLGQGLEFLIYFQGNSAPDKSGLPSDRFSAERTGGSVSTLTIQRTQQEDSAVYLCASSLGQGYGYTFGSGTRLTVV.

This sequence joins TRBV5-1 and TRBJ2-5; 9 bases match TRBD1. The V gene's germline CDR1 is SGHRS and CDR2 YFSETQ. J gave up 7 bases and V 4 bases, and 8 bases lay outside the gene matches. The CDR3 has 14 residues. In DNA form, the CDR3 reads TGCGCCAGCAGCCCGGACAGGGGTACGGGGACCCAGTACTTC. Translation gives CASSPDRGTGTQYF.

The rearrangement joins TRBV19 to TRBJ2-1, with TRBD2 identical over 16 bases. The CDR3 is 15 amino acids. The V gene end was trimmed by 5 bases and the J gene end by 8 bases; junction bases not matched to a gene: 3. Germline CDR1 reads LNHDA; CDR2 reads SQIVND (reference sequence). The CDR3 DNA follows: TGTGCCAGTAGTTCGGGACTAGCGGGAGGGTATGAGCAGTTCTTC. As protein: CASSSGLAGGYEQFF.

In this sample, this clone turned up once. This rearrangement joins TRBV18 to TRBJ1-1; possible D gene TRBD1, 5 bases. This CDR3 is built from 13 residues. The germline V and J ends were trimmed by 3 bases and 1 base, with 6 bases remaining between them. Germline CDR1 and CDR2: KGHSH and LQKENI. The CDR3 sequence: CASSPTENTEAFF. CDR3 coding DNA: TGTGCCAGCTCACCGACAGAGAACACTGAAGCTTTCTTT.

The V call is TRBV9, the J call TRBJ1-1; D unresolved. CDR3 length: 14 amino acids. Germline CDR1 reads SGDLS; CDR2 reads YYNGEE. Trimming left V 0 bases short and J 6 bases short, with 12 bases between. The CDR3 here is CASSVASIGAEAFF. The CDR3 DNA sequence: TGTGCCAGCAGCGTAGCTTCGATCGGGGCTGAAGCTTTCTTT. Filled out from reference TRBV9 and TRBJ1-1, the complete variable domain reads DSGVTQTPKHLITATGQRVTLRCSPRSGDLSVYWYQQSLDQGLQFLIQYYNGEERAKGNILERFSAQQFPDLHSELNLSSLELGDSALYFCASSVASIGAEAFFGQGTRLTVV.

The chain is built from TRBV11-2 and TRBJ1-1; no clear D gene. The germline V gene encodes CDR1 SGHAT and CDR2 FQNNGV. This CDR3 region has 15 residues. V was pared by 0 bases and J by 2 bases, with 10 bases between. The CDR3 here is CASSLEQLSNTEAFF. The CDR3 DNA reads TGTGCCAGCAGCTTAGAACAGCTATCTAACACTGAAGCTTTCTTT.

This clone is a singleton in its sample. J is TRBJ2-3 and V is TRBV7-3; tentative D call: TRBD2 (5 bases). The CDR3 runs to 16 residues. Trimming took 2 bases from V and 5 from J, leaving 17 bases between them. Germline V lookup: CDR1 SGHTA, CDR2 FQGTGA. The CDR3 nucleotides read TGTGCCAGCAGCTTAGGTTTACGGGGAAACGGAGATACGCAGTATTTT. Protein product: CASSLGLRGNGDTQYF.

This sequence joins TRBV6-6 and TRBJ2-1; 9 bases line up with TRBD1. CDR3 size: 15 residues. V dropped 7 bases and J dropped 4; count of bases not matched to a gene: 8. The V gene's germline CDR1 is MNHNY and CDR2 SVGAGI (reference sequence). CDR3 bases: TGTGCCAGCATACAACCGGGACAGGGTTACAATGAGCAGTTCTTC. This encodes CASIQPGQGYNEQFF.

The chain has TRBV28 and TRBJ1-5, with D possibly being TRBD1 (6 bases). Trimming shortened V by 5 bases and J by 1 base, and 15 bases separated the two germline ends. Per germline, CDR1 MDHEN and CDR2 SYDVKM. This CDR3 contains 16 residues. The CDR3 spells CASSRTWTESNQPQHF. The CDR3 region has the DNA TGTGCCAGCAGTCGGACTTGGACAGAGAGCAATCAGCCCCAGCATTTT.

The V gene is TRBV5-1, the J gene TRBJ2-3; TRBD2 matches 9 bases. Looked up from germline, CDR1 is SGHRS and CDR2 is YFSETQ. The V gene end was trimmed by 5 bases and the J gene end by 0 bases; junction bases not matched to a gene: 7. The CDR3 is made up of 16 amino acids. The chain's CDR3 is CASSHGLATSTDTQYF. The CDR3 region has the DNA TGCGCCAGCAGTCACGGACTAGCGACTAGCACAGATACGCAGTATTTT.

This chain connects TRBV7-2 to TRBJ1-2; TRBD1 matches at 8 bases. CDR3 length: 16 amino acids. Germline trimming cut 1 base from V and 5 bases from J; bases unmatched to any gene: 9. Per the germline V gene, CDR1 is SGHTA and CDR2 is FQGNSA. Here the CDR3 DNA reads TGTGCCAGCAGCTTAGATGCAGGGGGCAGGGGGTATGGCTACACCTTC. Protein: CASSLDAGGRGYGYTF.

The count of this clone is one. The chain employs TRBV21-1 and TRBJ2-5; the D call in the table, TRBD1, was not verified against the DNA. TRBV21-1 is reported as a pseudogene. The CDR3 covers 17 residues. The CDR3 DNA reads as TGTGCCAGCAGCAAAGCATCCTCCGGGACAGGGCGAGAGACCCAGTACTTC. Its translation is CASSKASSGTGRETQYF.

The chain couples TRBV27 to TRBJ2-7, with 9 positions matching TRBD1. This CDR3 region has 14 residues. CDR1 is MNHEY and CDR2 is SMNVEV in the germline V gene (reference sequence). With V trimmed by 6 bases and J by 5 bases, 8 bases remained unmatched. The DNA of the CDR3 is TGTGCCAGCAGCTCATGGGACAGGGAAGACGAGCAGTACTTC. Translated, it gives CASSSWDREDEQYF.

Only a few counts were recorded for this clone. The chain couples TRBV29-1 to TRBJ2-1, with TRBD2 as a possible D gene (6 bases). V was shortened by 4 bases and J by 7 bases, with 23 bases between the two germline ends. The CDR3 has 16 amino acids. The V gene's germline CDR1 is SQVTM and CDR2 ANQGSEA. CDR3 in amino acids: CSVAQGTLGLGNEQFF. The CDR3 coding sequence is TGCAGCGTTGCTCAAGGGACCCTGGGACTGGGGAATGAGCAGTTCTTC.

DNA of the CDR3: TGTGCCAGCTACTCGACAGGGGGCTACGAGCAGTACTTC. Protein sequence: CASYSTGGYEQYF. The rearrangement joins TRBV7-8 to TRBJ2-7; 9 nucleotides match TRBD1. Germline V gene sequence: CDR1 SGHVS, CDR2 FQNEAQ. This CDR3 spans 13 amino acids. The junction had 5 bases not matched to a gene; V was cut back by 8 bases and J by 3 bases.

The chain carries TRBV5-6 and TRBJ1-2, with D perhaps TRBD1 (5 bases). This CDR3 is 12 amino acids long. Germline V lookup: CDR1 SGHDT, CDR2 YYEEEE. The germline V and J ends were trimmed by 0 bases and 14 bases, with 14 bases remaining between them. CDR3 amino acids: CASSLDPGKETF. The CDR3 DNA reads as TGTGCCAGCAGCTTGGATCCAGGGAAGGAAACCTTC.